This T cell receptor beta chain comes out of a study of Graves' ophthalmopathy and Graves' hyperthyroidism. The wider study: Hyperthyroidism is called stable when no ophthalmopathy develops within 18 months of follow-up.

The ends lost 6 bases at V and 7 bases at J; junction bases unmatched: 16. CDR3 length: 16 residues. CDR1 is SEHNR and CDR2 is FQNEAQ in the germline V gene (reference sequence). Findings and caveats of the study: Stable hyperthyroidism and ophthalmopathy were told apart by a 13-signature model, which achieved 85% to 90% sensitivity and 81.08% specificity. Ophthalmopathy progression was predicted by the model at about 70% sensitivity and 72% to 75% specificity. Blood shared most expanded thyroid clonotypes above 0.001 frequency.

RNA transcripts provided the template for amplifying TCR beta CDR3 regions. The authors performed first-round RT-PCR with HTBI primers and then a second-round multiplex PCR. TCRdb ran MiXCR on the multiplex PCR reads and lists one entry per CDR3 protein. The sample consists of approximately 540,000 distinct CDR3 sequences, approximately 35% of them appearing once. Concerning this clonotype itself: Its antigen remains unknown.

This TCR was sampled from an adult man with Graves' hyperthyroidism. The chain is built from TRBV7-9 and TRBJ2-3; 7 bases fit TRBD1. Sequences were obtained from peripheral blood or thyroid tissue (not recorded which). DNA for the CDR3: TGTGCCAGCAGTGCCCAGACAGGGATGGCCCCGAATACGCAGTATTTT. Translation: CASSAQTGMAPNTQYF.